Each of the 8 T cell receptor beta chains below was sequenced from the same sample in a study of cytomegalovirus exposure and HLA in healthy donors. The PCR used 60 Vbeta and 13 Jbeta primers. Some clones are missing from TCRdb's copy, which holds only in-frame ones; the method was immunoSEQ multiplex PCR. Of 200,000 to 250,000 clones listed, 80% to 85% are singletons. The material sequenced was PBMCs. All receptors derive from a woman aged 40-49 years in good health and CMV-seronegative.

This clone was seen more than once but under ten times. DNA for the CDR3: TGTGCCAGCAGTGTTCCCTACAACACCGGGGAGCTGTTTTTT. Its protein is CASSVPYNTGELFF. The chain links TRBV2 to TRBJ2-2; D call uncertain. V dropped 4 bases and J dropped 2 bases, with 8 bases sitting between them. The CDR3 totals 14 residues. The germline V gene has CDR1 SNHLY and CDR2 FYNNEI.

J is TRBJ2-5 and V is TRBV6-6; TRBD2 agrees at 9 bases. Germline CDR1 is MNHNY and CDR2 is SVGAGI (reference sequence). The CDR3 loop spans 13 amino acids. The J segment lost 5 bases and the V segment lost 5 bases, leaving 3 bases of the junction unmatched. The CDR3 DNA sequence: TGTGCCAGCAGTGCCGGGACTAGCGAGACCCAGTACTTC. It is translated as CASSAGTSETQYF.

The chain links TRBV7-2 to TRBJ1-2, with a tentative D call TRBD1 (5 bases). Germline V gene data show CDR1 as SGHTA and CDR2 as FQGNSA. This CDR3 has 13 amino acids. The ends were cut back, 4 bases at V and 4 bases at J, with 10 bases in the middle. The CDR3 is CASSSQVSYGYTF. The CDR3 DNA reads as TGTGCCAGCAGCTCACAGGTATCCTATGGCTACACCTTC.

The gene calls are TRBV29-1 and TRBJ2-2, with D perhaps TRBD2 (5 bases). CDR3 length: 12 residues. V was pared by 7 bases and J by 4 bases, with 10 bases between. Germline V gene lookup returns CDR1 SQVTM and CDR2 ANQGSEA. DNA of the CDR3: TGCAGCGGGCGAGGGAGCACCGGGGAGCTGTTTTTT. This sequence encodes CSGRGSTGELFF.

This chain connects TRBV28 to TRBJ1-4; weak D call: TRBD1 (6 bases). The germline V and J ends were trimmed by 2 bases and 5 bases, with 21 bases remaining between them. Germline V gives CDR1 MDHEN, CDR2 SYDVKM. The length of the CDR3 is 18 residues. Written as DNA, the CDR3 is TGTGCCAGCAGTTTAACCCCCCTTCACAGGGCCCTGAATGAAAAACTGTTTTTT. Translated: CASSLTPLHRALNEKLFF.

The chain carries TRBV10-1 and TRBJ2-7, with 15 bases fitting TRBD2. With V trimmed by 6 bases and J by 6 bases, 6 bases remained unmatched. CDR3 length: 15 residues. Per germline, CDR1 WNHNN and CDR2 SYGVQD (reference sequence). CDR3 sequence (DNA): TGCGCCAGCAGCCCGGGACTAGCGGGAGGCAGCGAGCAGTACTTC. Translated: CASSPGLAGGSEQYF.

V is TRBV7-8 and J is TRBJ1-5, with 8 positions matching TRBD1. This CDR3 has 17 residues. Losses at the gene ends were 5 bases for V and 8 bases for J; bases not matched to a gene: 17. Germline CDR1 is SGHVS and CDR2 is FQNEAQ. CDR3 protein: CASSPYRQGRPREPQHF. The CDR3 bases are TGTGCCAGCAGCCCCTATCGACAGGGGCGACCCCGGGAGCCCCAGCATTTT.

A single count supports this clone. The chain recombines TRBV19 with TRBJ1-5; the match to TRBD1 covers 10 bases. Per germline, CDR1 LNHDA and CDR2 SQIVND (reference sequence). This CDR3 is built from 16 residues. J lost 7 bases, V lost 5 bases, and 11 bases had no gene match. The CDR3 region is CASSAWRDRGYQPQHF. DNA for the CDR3: TGTGCCAGTAGTGCCTGGCGGGACAGGGGCTACCAGCCCCAGCATTTT.